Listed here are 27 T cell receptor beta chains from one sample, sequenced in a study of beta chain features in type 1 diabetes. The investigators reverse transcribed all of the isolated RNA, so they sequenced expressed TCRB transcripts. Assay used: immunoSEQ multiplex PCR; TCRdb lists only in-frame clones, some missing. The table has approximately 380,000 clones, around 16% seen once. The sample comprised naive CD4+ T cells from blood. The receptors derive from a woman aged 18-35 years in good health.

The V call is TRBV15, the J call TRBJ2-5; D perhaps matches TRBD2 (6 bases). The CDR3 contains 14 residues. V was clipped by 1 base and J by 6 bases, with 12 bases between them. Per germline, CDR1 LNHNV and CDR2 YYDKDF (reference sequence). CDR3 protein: CATSRVGGSQTQYF. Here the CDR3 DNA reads TGTGCCACCAGCAGAGTCGGAGGGTCACAGACCCAGTACTTC. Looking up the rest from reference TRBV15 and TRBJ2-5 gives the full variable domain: DAMVIQNPRYQVTQFGKPVTLSCSQTLNHNVMYWYQQKSSQAPKLLFHYYDKDFNNEADTPDNFQSRRPNTSFCFLDIRSPGLGDTAMYLCATSRVGGSQTQYFGPGTRLLVL.

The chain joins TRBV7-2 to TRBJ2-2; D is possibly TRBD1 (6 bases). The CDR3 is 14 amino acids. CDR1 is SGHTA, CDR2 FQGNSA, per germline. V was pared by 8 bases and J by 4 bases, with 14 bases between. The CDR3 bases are TGTGCCAGCCGAAGGGACAACCCCACCGGGGAGCTGTTTTTT. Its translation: CASRRDNPTGELFF.

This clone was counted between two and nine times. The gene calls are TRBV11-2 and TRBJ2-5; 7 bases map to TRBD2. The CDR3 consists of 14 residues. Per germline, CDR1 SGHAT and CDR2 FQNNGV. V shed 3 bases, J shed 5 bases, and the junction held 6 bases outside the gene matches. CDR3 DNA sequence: TGTGCCAGCAGCTTGGCGGGAGCTGGGGAGACCCAGTACTTC. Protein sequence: CASSLAGAGETQYF.

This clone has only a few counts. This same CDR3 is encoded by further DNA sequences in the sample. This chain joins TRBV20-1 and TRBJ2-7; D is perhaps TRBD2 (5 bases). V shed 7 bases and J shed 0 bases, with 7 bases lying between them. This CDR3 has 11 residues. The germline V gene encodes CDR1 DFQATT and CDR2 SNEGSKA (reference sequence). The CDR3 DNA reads TGCAGTGGGAGGAGCTCCTACGAGCAGTACTTC. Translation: CSGRSSYEQYF.

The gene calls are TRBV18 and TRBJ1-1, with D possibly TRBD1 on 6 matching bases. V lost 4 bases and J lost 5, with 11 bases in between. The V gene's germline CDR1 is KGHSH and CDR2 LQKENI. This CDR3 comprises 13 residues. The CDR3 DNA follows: TGTGCCAGCTCACGGACAGCGGGAACTGAAGCTTTCTTT. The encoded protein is CASSRTAGTEAFF.

CDR3 region: CASSELPGNGDYGYTF. The DNA of the CDR3 is TGTGCCAGCAGTGAATTACCAGGCAACGGGGACTATGGCTACACCTTC. This sequence joins TRBV25-1 and TRBJ1-2; unclear D gene. CDR1 MGHDK and CDR2 SYGVNS come from the germline V gene. The V and J ends lost 1 base and 3 bases respectively, with 15 bases between them. CDR3 length: 16 residues.

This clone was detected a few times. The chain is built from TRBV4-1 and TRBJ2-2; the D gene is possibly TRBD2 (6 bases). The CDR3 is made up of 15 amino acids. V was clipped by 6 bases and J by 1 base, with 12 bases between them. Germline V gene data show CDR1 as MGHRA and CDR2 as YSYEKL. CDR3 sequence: CASRNLGGNTGELFF. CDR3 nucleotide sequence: TGCGCCAGCAGAAACTTGGGGGGGAACACCGGGGAGCTGTTTTTT.

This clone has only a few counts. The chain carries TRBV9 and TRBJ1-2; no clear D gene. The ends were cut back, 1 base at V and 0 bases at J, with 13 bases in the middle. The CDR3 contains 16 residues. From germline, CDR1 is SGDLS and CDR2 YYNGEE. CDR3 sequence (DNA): TGTGCCAGCAGCGTATACGGAGGAAGCTCTAACTATGGCTACACCTTC. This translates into CASSVYGGSSNYGYTF.

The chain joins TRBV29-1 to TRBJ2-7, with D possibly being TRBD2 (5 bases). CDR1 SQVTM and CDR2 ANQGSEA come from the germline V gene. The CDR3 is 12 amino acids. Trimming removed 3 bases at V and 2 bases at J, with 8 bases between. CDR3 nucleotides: TGCAGCGTTGAGACTACCCCCTACGAGCAGTACTTC. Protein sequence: CSVETTPYEQYF.

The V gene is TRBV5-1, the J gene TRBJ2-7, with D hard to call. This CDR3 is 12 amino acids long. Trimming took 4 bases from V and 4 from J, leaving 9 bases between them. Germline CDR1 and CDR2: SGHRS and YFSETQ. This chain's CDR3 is CASSRSQYEQYF. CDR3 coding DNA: TGCGCCAGCAGCCGTTCCCAGTACGAGCAGTACTTC.

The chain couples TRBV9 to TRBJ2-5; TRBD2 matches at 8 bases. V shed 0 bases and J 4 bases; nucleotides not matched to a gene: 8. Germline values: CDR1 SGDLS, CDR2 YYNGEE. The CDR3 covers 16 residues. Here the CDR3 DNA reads TGTGCCAGCAGCGTAGGCGCCAGCGGGAGTGGAGAGACCCAGTACTTC. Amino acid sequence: CASSVGASGSGETQYF.

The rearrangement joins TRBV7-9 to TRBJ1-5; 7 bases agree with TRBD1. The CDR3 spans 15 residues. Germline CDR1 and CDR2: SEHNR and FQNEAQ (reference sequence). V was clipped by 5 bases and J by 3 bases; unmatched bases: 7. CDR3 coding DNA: TGTGCCAGCAGCACGACCGGACAGGTCAATCAGCCCCAGCATTTT. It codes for CASSTTGQVNQPQHF.

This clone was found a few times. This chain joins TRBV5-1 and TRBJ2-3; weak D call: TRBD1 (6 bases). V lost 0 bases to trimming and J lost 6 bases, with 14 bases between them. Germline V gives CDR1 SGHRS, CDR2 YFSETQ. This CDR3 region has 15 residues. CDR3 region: CASSLEGHPPDTQYF. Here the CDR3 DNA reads TGCGCCAGCAGCTTGGAGGGACATCCCCCGGATACGCAGTATTTT. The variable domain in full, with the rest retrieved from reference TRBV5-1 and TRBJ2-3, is KAGVTQTPRYLIKTRGQQVTLSCSPISGHRSVSWYQQTPGQGLQFLFEYFSETQRNKGNFPGRFSGRQFSNSRSEMNVSTLELGDSALYLCASSLEGHPPDTQYFGPGTRLTVL.

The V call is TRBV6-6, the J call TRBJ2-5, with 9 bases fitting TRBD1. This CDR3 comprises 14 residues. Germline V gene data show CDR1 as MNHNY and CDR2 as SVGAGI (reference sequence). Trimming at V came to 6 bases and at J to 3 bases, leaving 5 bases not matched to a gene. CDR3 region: CASRTGTGKETQYF. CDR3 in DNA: TGTGCCAGCAGGACCGGGACAGGGAAAGAGACCCAGTACTTC.

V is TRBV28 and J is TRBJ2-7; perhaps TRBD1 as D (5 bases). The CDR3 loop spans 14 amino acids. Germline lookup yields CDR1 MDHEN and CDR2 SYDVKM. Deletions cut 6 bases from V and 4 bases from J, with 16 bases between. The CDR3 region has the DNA TGTGCCAGCAGGGAGCAGGGTCTTCTTTACGAGCAGTACTTC. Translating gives CASREQGLLYEQYF.

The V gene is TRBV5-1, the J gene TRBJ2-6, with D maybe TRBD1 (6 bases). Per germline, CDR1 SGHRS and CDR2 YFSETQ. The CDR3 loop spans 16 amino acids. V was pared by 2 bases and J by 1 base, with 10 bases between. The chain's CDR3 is CASSLTGISGANVLTF. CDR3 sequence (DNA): TGCGCCAGCAGCTTAACAGGGATATCTGGGGCCAACGTCCTGACTTTC.

The CDR3 loop reads CASSFNRVVNEQFF. CDR3 nucleotides: TGTGCCAGCAGCTTCAACAGGGTCGTCAATGAGCAGTTCTTC. This chain uses TRBV11-3 with TRBJ2-1; a possible D gene is TRBD1 (6 bases). The ends were cut back, 3 bases at V and 6 bases at J, with 12 bases in the middle. The CDR3 consists of 14 residues. Germline CDR1 reads SGHNT; CDR2 reads YENEEA.

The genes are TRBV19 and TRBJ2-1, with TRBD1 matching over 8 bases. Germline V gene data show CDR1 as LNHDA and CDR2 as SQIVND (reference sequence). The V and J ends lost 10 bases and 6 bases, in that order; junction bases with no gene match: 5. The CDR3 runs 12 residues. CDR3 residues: CATTGVSNEQFF. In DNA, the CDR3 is TGTGCCACGACAGGGGTAAGCAATGAGCAGTTCTTC.

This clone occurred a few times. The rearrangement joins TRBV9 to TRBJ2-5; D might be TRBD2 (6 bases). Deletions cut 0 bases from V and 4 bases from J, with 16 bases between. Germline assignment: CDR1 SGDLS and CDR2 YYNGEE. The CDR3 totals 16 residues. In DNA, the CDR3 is TGTGCCAGCAGCGTAGGTCCTAGCGCTGGGTTAGAGACCCAGTACTTC. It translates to CASSVGPSAGLETQYF.

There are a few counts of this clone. This chain's CDR3 is CASRRTGGSYEQYF. CDR3 bases: TGTGCCAGCAGACGGACAGGGGGAAGCTACGAGCAGTACTTC. The rearrangement links TRBV6-5 to TRBJ2-7; TRBD1 matches 10 bases. V lost 6 bases to trimming and J lost 3 bases; unmatched junction nucleotides: 5. The CDR3 is made up of 14 amino acids. Germline V gene lookup returns CDR1 MNHEY and CDR2 SVGAGI.

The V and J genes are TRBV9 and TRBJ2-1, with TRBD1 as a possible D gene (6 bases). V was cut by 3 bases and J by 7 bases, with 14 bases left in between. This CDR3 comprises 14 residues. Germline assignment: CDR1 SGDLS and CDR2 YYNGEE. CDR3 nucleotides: TGTGCCAGCAGCGCATTAACAGGGTTGAATGAGCAGTTCTTC. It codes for CASSALTGLNEQFF. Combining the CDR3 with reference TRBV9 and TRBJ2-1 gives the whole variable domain DSGVTQTPKHLITATGQRVTLRCSPRSGDLSVYWYQQSLDQGLQFLIQYYNGEERAKGNILERFSAQQFPDLHSELNLSSLELGDSALYFCASSALTGLNEQFFGPGTRLTVL.

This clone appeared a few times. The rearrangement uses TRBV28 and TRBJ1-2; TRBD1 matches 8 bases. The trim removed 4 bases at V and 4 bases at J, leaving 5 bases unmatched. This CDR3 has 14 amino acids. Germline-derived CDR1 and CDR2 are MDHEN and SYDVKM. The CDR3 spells CASSSRTGLYGYTF. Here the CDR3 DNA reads TGTGCCAGCAGTTCCCGGACAGGGCTCTATGGCTACACCTTC.

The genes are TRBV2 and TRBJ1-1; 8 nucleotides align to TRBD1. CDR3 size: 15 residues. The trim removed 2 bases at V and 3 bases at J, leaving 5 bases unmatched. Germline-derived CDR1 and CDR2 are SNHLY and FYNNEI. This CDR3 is CASSERGQAYTEAFF. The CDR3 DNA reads TGTGCCAGCAGTGAAAGGGGACAGGCGTACACTGAAGCTTTCTTT.

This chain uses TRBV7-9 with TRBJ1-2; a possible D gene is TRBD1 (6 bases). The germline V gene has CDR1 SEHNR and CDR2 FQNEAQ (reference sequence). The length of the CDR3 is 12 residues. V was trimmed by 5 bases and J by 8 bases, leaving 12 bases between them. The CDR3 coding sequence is TGTGCCAGCAGCGCCGAGGGGGGGGGCTACACCTTC. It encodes CASSAEGGGYTF. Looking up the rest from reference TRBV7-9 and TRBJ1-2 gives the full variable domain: DTGVSQNPRHKITKRGQNVTFRCDPISEHNRLYWYRQTLGQGPEFLTYFQNEAQLEKSRLLSDRFSAERPKGSFSTLEIQRTEQGDSAMYLCASSAEGGGYTFGSGTRLTVV.

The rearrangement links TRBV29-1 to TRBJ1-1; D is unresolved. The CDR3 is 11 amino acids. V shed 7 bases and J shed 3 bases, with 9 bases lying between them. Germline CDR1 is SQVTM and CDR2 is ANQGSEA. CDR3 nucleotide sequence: TGCAGCGCCGTTACGGACACTGAAGCTTTCTTT. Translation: CSAVTDTEAFF. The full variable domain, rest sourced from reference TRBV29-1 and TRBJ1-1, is SAVISQKPSRDICQRGTSLTIQCQVDSQVTMMFWYRQQPGQSLTLIATANQGSEATYESGFVIDKFPISRPNLTFSTLTVSNMSPEDSSIYLCSAVTDTEAFFGQGTRLTVV.

CDR3 nucleotide sequence: TGCGCCAGCAGCTTGGGGTACAGGGGTGTAAATACGCAGTATTTT. It yields the protein CASSLGYRGVNTQYF. The chain has TRBV5-1 and TRBJ2-3; TRBD1 matches at 7 bases. Germline lookup yields CDR1 SGHRS and CDR2 YFSETQ. V shed 0 bases and J 7 bases; nucleotides not matched to a gene: 8. CDR3 length equals 15 residues. Full variable domain (remainder filled in from reference TRBV5-1 and TRBJ2-3): KAGVTQTPRYLIKTRGQQVTLSCSPISGHRSVSWYQQTPGQGLQFLFEYFSETQRNKGNFPGRFSGRQFSNSRSEMNVSTLELGDSALYLCASSLGYRGVNTQYFGPGTRLTVL.

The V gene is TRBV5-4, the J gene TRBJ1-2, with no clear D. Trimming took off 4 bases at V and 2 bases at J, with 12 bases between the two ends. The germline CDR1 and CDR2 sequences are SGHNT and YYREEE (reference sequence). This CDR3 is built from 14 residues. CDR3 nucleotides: TGTGCCAGCAGCACGGACTTCGCCAACTATGGCTACACCTTC. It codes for CASSTDFANYGYTF. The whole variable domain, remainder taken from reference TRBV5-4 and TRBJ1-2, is ETGVTQSPTHLIKTRGQQVTLRCSSQSGHNTVSWYQQALGQGPQFIFQYYREEENGRGNFPPRFSGLQFPNYSSELNVNALELDDSALYLCASSTDFANYGYTFGSGTRLTVV.